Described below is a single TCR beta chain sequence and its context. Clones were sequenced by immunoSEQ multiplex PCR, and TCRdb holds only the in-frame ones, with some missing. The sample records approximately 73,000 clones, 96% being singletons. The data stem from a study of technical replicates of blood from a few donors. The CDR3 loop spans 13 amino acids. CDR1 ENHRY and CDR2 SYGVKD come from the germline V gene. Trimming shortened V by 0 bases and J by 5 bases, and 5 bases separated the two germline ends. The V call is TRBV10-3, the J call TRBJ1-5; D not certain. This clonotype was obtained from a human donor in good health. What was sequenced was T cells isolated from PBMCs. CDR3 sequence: CAISESRDQPQHF. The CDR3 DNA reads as TGTGCCATCAGTGAGTCGAGGGATCAGCCCCAGCATTTT.